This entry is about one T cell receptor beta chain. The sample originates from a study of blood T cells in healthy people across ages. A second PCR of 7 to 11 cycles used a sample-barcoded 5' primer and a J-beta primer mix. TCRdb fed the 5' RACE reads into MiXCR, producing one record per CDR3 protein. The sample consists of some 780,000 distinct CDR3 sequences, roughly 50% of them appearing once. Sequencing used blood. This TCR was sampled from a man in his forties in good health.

CDR3 in amino acids: CSASRPVLYQETQYF. CDR3 nucleotides: TGCAGTGCTAGTAGGCCTGTACTGTACCAAGAGACCCAGTACTTC. V gene TRBV20-1 combines with J gene TRBJ2-5; D call uncertain. Germline V CDR1 and CDR2: DFQATT, SNEGSKA (reference sequence). Trimming took 3 bases from V and 0 from J, leaving 14 bases between them. The CDR3 covers 15 residues.